A selection of T cell receptor beta chains follows, all from one sample in a study of blood T cell repertoires in COVID-19. The table came from immunoSEQ multiplex PCR; TCRdb's copy has only in-frame clones and leaves some out. The sample has about 140,000 clones, roughly 80% seen once. The sample taken for sequencing was peripheral blood. The origin of the receptors is a human donor in a cohort sampled during active COVID-19. The CDR3 runs from the conserved cysteine through the conserved F or W. D genes are given only for firm matches. The listing skips clone size in some rows; elsewhere it reads once, few, many or a size class.

CDR3,DNA,J,size,V,D
CASSSPGLAFSEQFF,TGTGCCAGCAGTTCCCCGGGACTAGCTTTTAGTGAGCAGTTCTTC,TRBJ2-1,-,TRBV27,TRBD2
CASSLGGTGAEAFF,TGTGCCAGCAGCTTAGGGGGCACAGGGGCGGAAGCTTTCTTT,TRBJ1-1,-,TRBV13,TRBD1
CASSQHPNTAYNEQFF,TGTGCCAGCAGCCAACACCCTAATACAGCTTACAATGAGCAGTTCTTC,TRBJ2-1,few,TRBV3-1/TRBV3-2,-
CAWSPGYRQGNQPQHF,TGTGCCTGGAGTCCAGGTTACAGACAGGGGAATCAGCCCCAGCATTTT,TRBJ1-5,-,TRBV30,TRBD1
CASSKETGMVEETQYF,TGTGCCAGTAGTAAGGAGACAGGGATGGTGGAAGAGACCCAGTACTTC,TRBJ2-5,-,TRBV19,TRBD1
CASSYLAGNTDTQYF,TGTGCCAGCAGTTACCTCGCAGGGAACACAGATACGCAGTATTTT,TRBJ2-3,-,TRBV6-6,-
CASSLGARSEQFF,TGTGCCAGCAGCCTGGGGGCCAGGAGTGAGCAGTTCTTC,TRBJ2-1,-,TRBV3-1/TRBV3-2,-
CASIVTRYEQYF,TGTGCCAGCATTGTAACTCGCTACGAGCAGTACTTC,TRBJ2-7,-,TRBV27,-
CASSFRWSSYEQYF,TGTGCCAGCAGCTTTAGGTGGAGCTCCTACGAGCAGTACTTC,TRBJ2-7,-,TRBV7-2,-
CASSLVFGEDGEAFF,TGCGCCAGCAGCTTGGTGTTTGGGGAGGATGGTGAAGCTTTCTTT,TRBJ1-1,-,TRBV5-1,-
CASSMAPENTEAFF,TGTGCCAGTAGTATGGCCCCAGAGAACACTGAAGCTTTCTTT,TRBJ1-1,-,TRBV19,-
CSVASGPSYEQYF,TGCAGCGTTGCCAGCGGACCATCCTACGAGCAGTACTTC,TRBJ2-7,-,TRBV29-1,-
CASSTSQNTGELFF,TGTGCCAGTAGTACTAGCCAGAACACCGGGGAGCTGTTTTTT,TRBJ2-2,-,TRBV19,-
CASSSRETQYF,TGTGCCAGCAGCTCGAGAGAGACCCAGTACTTC,TRBJ2-5,-,TRBV11-2,-
CASSLDVEGDYTF,TGTGCCAGCAGCTTAGATGTTGAGGGGGACTACACCTTC,TRBJ1-2,-,TRBV11-2,-
CASSQLTLGEETQYF,TGTGCCAGCAGCCAATTAACTCTCGGAGAGGAGACCCAGTACTTC,TRBJ2-5,-,TRBV4-2,-
CASSRTSSQGSEQYF,TGCGCCAGCAGCCGTACCTCTTCCCAGGGCAGCGAGCAGTACTTC,TRBJ2-7,-,TRBV4-1,-
CASSLAPRGARGYEQYF,TGTGCCAGCAGCTTAGCGCCCCGGGGGGCCCGGGGGTACGAGCAGTACTTC,TRBJ2-7,few,TRBV7-2,-
CSVGWQRGHTGELFF,TGCAGCGTGGGATGGCAGCGGGGTCACACCGGGGAGCTGTTTTTT,TRBJ2-2,-,TRBV29-1,TRBD2
CATPRLAGLNTGELFF,TGTGCCACCCCCCGACTAGCGGGACTGAACACCGGGGAGCTGTTTTTT,TRBJ2-2,few,TRBV7-8,TRBD2
CATSSSGVGEKLFF,TGTGCCACCAGCAGCTCAGGGGTAGGGGAAAAACTGTTTTTT,TRBJ1-4,once,TRBV15,-
CASSSSGGVTEAFF,-,TRBJ1-1,-,TRBV6-5,-
CASTDRDYEQYF,TGTGCCAGCACCGACAGGGATTACGAGCAGTACTTC,TRBJ2-7,-,TRBV28,TRBD1
CASSRGPNSVGYTF,TGTGCCAGTAGTAGGGGGCCCAACTCGGTCGGCTACACCTTC,TRBJ1-2,-,TRBV19,-
CASSRAGRREQYF,TGTGCCAGCAGCCGGGCAGGGCGGCGCGAGCAGTACTTC,TRBJ2-7,-,TRBV14,-
CASSLQGVGGYTF,TGTGCCAGCAGTTTACAGGGGGTAGGCGGCTACACCTTC,TRBJ1-2,-,TRBV28,TRBD1
CASQAGQAAFF,TGTGCCAGCCAGGCAGGGCAGGCAGCTTTCTTT,TRBJ1-1,-,TRBV27,-
CASSLEGGTGELFF,TGTGCCAGCAGCTTAGAAGGAGGAACCGGGGAGCTGTTTTTT,TRBJ2-2,-,TRBV7-6,-
CSALTGGAKNIQYF,TGCAGCGCCTTGACAGGGGGAGCCAAAAACATTCAGTACTTC,TRBJ2-4,-,TRBV29-1,TRBD1
CASSLDQGYTYQPQHF,TGTGCCAGCAGCTTGGATCAGGGGTATACTTATCAGCCCCAGCATTTT,TRBJ1-5,-,TRBV5-8,-
CASSPQQGAFPDTQYF,TGTGCCAGCAGCCCCCAGCAGGGGGCTTTCCCAGATACGCAGTATTTT,TRBJ2-3,-,TRBV7-8,TRBD1
CASSYFGGEETQYF,TGTGCCAGCAGTTATTTCGGGGGGGAAGAGACCCAGTACTTC,TRBJ2-5,-,TRBV6-5,TRBD2
CASSNGQGETQYF,TGTGCCAGCTCTAATGGACAGGGAGAGACCCAGTACTTC,TRBJ2-5,-,TRBV18,TRBD1
CASSQDFQGARNEQFF,TGTGCCAGCAGCCAAGATTTTCAGGGGGCGCGAAATGAGCAGTTCTTC,TRBJ2-1,once,TRBV4-2,TRBD1